These T cell receptor beta chains were read from a single sample in a study of T cells after yellow fever vaccination. TCRdb called the 5' RACE reads again in MiXCR, with one record for every CDR3 protein. The sample carries approximately 300,000 distinct CDR3 sequences, under 15% recorded once. Here the sequenced sample was CD4+ T cells sorted from PBMCs, taken 45 days after the yellow fever booster vaccination. Receptor source: a man between 25 and 39 years old who received the YFV17D yellow fever vaccine. Each CDR3 is given with its conserved first and last residue. A D gene is named only where the DNA matches it firmly. Only part of the rows carry a size: once, few, many, or a class if the clone is expanded.

j_call	clone_size	d_call	v_call	cdr3_aa	cdr3_nt
TRBJ1-1	few	NA	TRBV29-1	CSGEEPRVREAFF	TGCAGCGGTGAAGAACCCAGGGTCCGCGAAGCTTTCTTT
TRBJ2-1	NA	TRBD2	TRBV6-2/TRBV6-3	CATSPASGSYNEQFF	TGTGCCACCTCCCCTGCTAGCGGGAGCTACAATGAGCAGTTCTTC
TRBJ2-1	few	NA	TRBV29-1	CSVRGGGTTNEQFF	TGCAGCGTCCGAGGTGGCGGGACAACCAATGAGCAGTTCTTC
TRBJ2-3	many	NA	TRBV20-1	CSALGPRAGQHTQYF	TGCAGTGCCCTGGGCCCCCGAGCAGGTCAGCATACGCAGTATTTT
TRBJ2-1	NA	TRBD2	TRBV7-2	CASSPPSGARNEQFF	TGTGCCAGCAGCCCCCCTAGCGGGGCGCGCAATGAGCAGTTCTTC
TRBJ2-7	NA	NA	TRBV14	CASSQGWKLEQYF	TGTGCCAGCAGCCAAGGGTGGAAGTTGGAGCAGTACTTC
TRBJ1-1	NA	NA	TRBV3-1	CASSPYGDPEAFF	TGTGCCAGCAGCCCCTACGGGGACCCTGAAGCTTTCTTT
TRBJ2-7	few	NA	TRBV5-1	CASSLVTGTYEQYF	TGCGCCAGCAGCTTGGTTACAGGGACCTACGAGCAGTACTTC
TRBJ1-4	many	NA	TRBV20-1	CSAPGQGSNEKLFF	TGCAGTGCACCTGGGCAGGGTTCTAATGAAAAACTGTTTTTT
TRBJ2-1	NA	TRBD1	TRBV7-7	CASSHRTGPVFF	TGTGCCAGCAGCCACCGGACAGGGCCCGTGTTCTTC
TRBJ2-4	NA	TRBD2	TRBV5-1	CASSSVAGGQNIQYF	TGCGCCAGCAGCTCGGTGGCGGGAGGGCAGAACATTCAGTACTTC
TRBJ2-5	NA	TRBD2	TRBV7-2	CASSSPQAGGGETQYF	TGTGCCAGCAGCTCCCCGCAAGCGGGAGGAGGTGAGACCCAGTACTTC
TRBJ2-3	NA	NA	TRBV29-1	CSVESKMPDTQYF	TGCAGCGTTGAATCGAAGATGCCAGATACGCAGTATTTT
TRBJ2-1	few	NA	TRBV20-1	CSARLANYNEQFF	TGCAGTGCTCGGTTAGCGAATTACAATGAGCAGTTCTTC
TRBJ2-4	few	NA	TRBV29-1	CSVVILAKNIQYF	TGCAGCGTTGTGATTTTAGCCAAAAACATTCAGTACTTC
TRBJ2-5	many	NA	TRBV20-1	CSANPGETQYF	TGCAGTGCTAATCCGGGCGAGACCCAGTACTTC
TRBJ2-3	NA	NA	TRBV5-1	CASSFSATVGDTQYF	TGCGCCAGCAGCTTTTCGGCAACGGTGGGAGATACGCAGTATTTT
TRBJ2-1	few	NA	TRBV20-1	CSARDIARLPSEQFF	TGCAGTGCTAGGGACATCGCGAGGCTTCCCAGTGAGCAGTTCTTC
TRBJ2-1	NA	NA	TRBV5-1	CASSLDGEYNEQFF	TGCGCCAGCAGCTTGGATGGGGAGTACAATGAGCAGTTCTTC
TRBJ2-5	NA	TRBD2	TRBV5-1	CASSLLLAGQETQYF	TGCGCCAGCAGCCTCCTTCTAGCGGGACAAGAGACCCAGTACTTC
TRBJ1-1	many	NA	TRBV6-5	CASSYRNTEAFF	TGTGCCAGCAGTTACAGAAACACTGAAGCTTTCTTT
TRBJ2-7	few	NA	TRBV20-1	CSARDSAFGFTYEQYF	TGCAGTGCTAGAGACTCGGCATTTGGTTTCACCTACGAGCAGTACTTC
TRBJ1-5	NA	NA	TRBV7-2	CASSLLSGARSNQPQHF	TGTGCCAGCAGCTTGTTGTCTGGGGCTCGCAGCAATCAGCCCCAGCATTTT
TRBJ2-1	many	NA	TRBV5-1	CASSLASYNEQFF	TGCGCCAGCAGCTTGGCCTCCTACAATGAGCAGTTCTTC
TRBJ2-7	few	NA	TRBV6-5	CASRTGDEQYF	TGTGCCAGCAGGACCGGGGACGAGCAGTACTTC
TRBJ2-5	few	TRBD2	TRBV7-3	CASSIAGQETQYF	TGTGCCAGCAGTATAGCGGGACAAGAGACCCAGTACTTC
TRBJ2-1	NA	TRBD1	TRBV5-1	CASTRGQGSYNEQFF	TGCGCCAGCACCCGCGGACAGGGGTCCTACAATGAGCAGTTCTTC
TRBJ2-7	NA	NA	TRBV29-1	CSVGGGEQYF	TGCAGCGTTGGGGGCGGTGAGCAGTACTTC
TRBJ2-3	NA	NA	TRBV6-5	CASGPSQVDTQYF	TGTGCCAGCGGTCCCTCACAGGTGGATACGCAGTATTTT
TRBJ2-2	few	TRBD2	TRBV5-1	CASSPPGLAATGELFF	TGCGCCAGCAGCCCCCCGGGACTAGCGGCCACCGGGGAGCTGTTTTTT
TRBJ1-1	NA	TRBD1	TRBV5-5	CASSGTGSGTEAFF	TGTGCCAGCAGCGGGACAGGGTCTGGGACTGAAGCTTTCTTT
TRBJ1-1	NA	NA	TRBV5-1	CASSPRGQREAFF	TGCGCCAGCAGCCCGCGCGGACAGCGTGAAGCTTTCTTT
TRBJ1-1	NA	NA	TRBV6-5	CASSYSGAEAFF	TGTGCCAGCAGTTACAGCGGGGCTGAAGCTTTCTTT
TRBJ2-6	few	NA	TRBV7-2	CASSERQPGANVLTF	TGTGCCAGCAGCGAACGCCAGCCGGGGGCCAACGTCCTGACTTTC
TRBJ2-1	NA	TRBD2	TRBV20-1	CSARPLAGLHNEQFF	TGCAGTGCTAGACCCCTAGCGGGATTACACAATGAGCAGTTCTTC
TRBJ1-1	many	TRBD1	TRBV20-1	CSAKAGTGDTEAFF	TGCAGTGCTAAGGCCGGGACAGGGGACACTGAAGCTTTCTTT
TRBJ2-5	NA	TRBD1	TRBV10-2	CASSEQGAYETQYF	TGCGCCAGCAGTGAACAGGGGGCATATGAGACCCAGTACTTC
TRBJ1-2	NA	NA	TRBV4-2	CASSLDRAVYGYTF	TGTGCCAGCAGCCTAGACAGAGCAGTCTATGGCTACACCTTC
TRBJ2-2	few	TRBD2	TRBV20-1	CSASAGVRTGELFF	TGCAGTGCTAGTGCGGGAGTAAGGACCGGGGAGCTGTTTTTT
TRBJ1-2	NA	NA	TRBV6-5	CASGTGTHGYTF	TGTGCCAGTGGTACCGGCACGCATGGCTACACCTTC
TRBJ2-5	few	NA	TRBV7-9	CASSLGSPARQETQYF	TGTGCCAGCAGCTTAGGGTCCCCGGCCAGACAAGAGACCCAGTACTTC
TRBJ2-7	NA	NA	TRBV28	CASRTLGNSYEQYF	TGTGCCAGCAGAACATTAGGCAACTCCTACGAGCAGTACTTC
TRBJ2-5	few	NA	TRBV12-3/TRBV12-4	CASSPRGQTQYF	TGTGCCAGCAGTCCCAGGGGTCAGACCCAGTACTTC
TRBJ2-3	NA	NA	TRBV20-1	CSARMGVNTDTQYF	TGCAGTGCTAGAATGGGAGTCAACACAGATACGCAGTATTTT
TRBJ1-5	NA	NA	TRBV12-3/TRBV12-4	CASSLRYQPQHF	TGTGCCAGCAGTTTAAGGTATCAGCCCCAGCATTTT
TRBJ2-7	NA	NA	TRBV5-1	CASSLSLPPYEQYF	TGCGCCAGCAGCTTGAGCCTACCGCCCTACGAGCAGTACTTC
TRBJ2-2	NA	TRBD2	TRBV20-1	CSARGMSGRVTGELFF	TGCAGTGCTCGGGGAATGAGCGGGAGGGTCACCGGGGAGCTGTTTTTT
TRBJ2-7	few	TRBD1	TRBV27	CASSRSSTGTGSYEQYF	TGTGCCAGCAGTCGCTCCTCTACCGGGACAGGGTCCTACGAGCAGTACTTC
TRBJ2-3	NA	NA	TRBV5-6	CASSLVRSDTQYF	TGTGCCAGCAGCTTGGTAAGGTCAGATACGCAGTATTTT
TRBJ2-1	many	TRBD2	TRBV20-1	CSARLAGYNEQFF	TGCAGTGCTAGACTAGCGGGCTACAATGAGCAGTTCTTC
TRBJ1-2	few	NA	TRBV5-1	CASSNGNYGYTF	TGCGCCAGCAGCAACGGGAACTATGGCTACACCTTC
TRBJ2-3	few	NA	TRBV29-1	CSAGGADTDTQYF	TGCAGCGCCGGTGGGGCGGACACAGATACGCAGTATTTT
TRBJ2-2	few	NA	TRBV9	CASSVQTTNTGELFF	TGTGCCAGCAGCGTCCAGACTACGAACACCGGGGAGCTGTTTTTT
TRBJ2-7	NA	NA	TRBV20-1	CCARDRSRENPSYEQYF	TGCTGTGCTAGAGATCGGAGTCGGGAGAACCCCTCCTACGAGCAGTACTTC